This TCR beta chain emerged from a study of T cell responses to AZD1222 COVID-19 vaccine (dated by TCRdb to the early 2020s). Background for the entire study: AZD1222 recipients whose second dose came at about 4 weeks and those whose second dose came at about 12 weeks were combined into one group, since spike-specific TCR depth and breadth did not differ between the two schedules. Enrollment into the trials was organized by age into subgroups of 18-55, 56-69 and 70-plus years, and those subgroups contained about 150, 27 and 61 TCR-sequenced participants, respectively. TCR sequencing covered some 250 trial participants: nearly 210 given two doses of AZD1222 and around 25 given two doses of MenACWY control vaccine.

The time point label for this specimen denotes: baseline before first vaccination. Vaccinee samples were obtained from the UK trials COV001 and COV002, which included a single-blind randomized controlled phase 2/3 trial of AZD1222 (ChAdOx1 nCoV-19) in healthy adults. For TCRbeta chain sequencing, PBMC samples from trial participants were taken at day 0 and at day 28 after the second dose. The CDR3 regions of human TCRbeta chains were analyzed by immunosequencing. The paper's processing steps were these. TCRs in the repertoires were matched against a reference library of SARS-CoV-2-specific TCRs that had been generated with the MIRA antigen-specificity platform. Breadth was defined as the fraction of unique TCRs that were SARS-CoV-2-associated, and depth was defined as the fraction of total T cells that were SARS-CoV-2-associated. Using the MIRA data, each spike-specific TCR was mapped to the spike region that the TCR reacts to and placed in a CD4 or CD8 class. Log10-transformed breadth and depth values were compared by one-way ANOVA with Sidak's multiple comparisons tests. The clones in this table, taken by TCRdb from immuneACCESS, are in-frame only. Not every clone is retained; where verified, under half of the shortfall comes from an unresolved V gene, and the cause of the rest is unknown. V and J calls and clone size are copied from that table; D and trimming were computed from the DNA. Across this sample there are about 87,000 clones, with 85% to 90% seen only once. Of the sample, about 2.9% is held by the ten largest clones.

Trimming removed 4 bases from V and 4 bases from J, leaving 13 bases between the germline ends. Per the germline V gene (reference sequence), GTSNPN is the CDR1 and SVGIG is the CDR2. Its CDR3 holds 13 amino acids, cysteine through phenylalanine. The sequence is cut down to CDR3 DNA, 39 bases in frame from base 1. Beyond this particular receptor, the publication reports: Because no samples from the day 14 peak response were available, repertoires could be characterized only after the peak T cell response. Participants were mostly white British, with more females than males. The authors suggested clonal diversity may have been underestimated. The 56-69-year group was small, and its depth increase did not reach significance, likely because of low power. Reportedly, close to half of the unique spike-specific TCRs recognized epitopes lying outside the regions that are mutated in the B.1.351 and B.1.1.7 variants. Conclusions about previously exposed vaccinees are limited, since just a handful of AZD1222 recipients were seropositive for SARS-CoV-2 at baseline. CD4 TCRs associated with the vaccine covered the entire spike protein, and the dominant responses were in regions 160-218 and 743-854. After two AZD1222 doses, spike-specific TCR breadth and depth were significantly higher than at day 0 and than in MenACWY recipients.

Notes on this clone: Its antigen specificity is not known. No base quality values were provided; no much bigger clone lies one nucleotide off.

This specimen consisted of peripheral blood, obtained on day 0 of AZD1222 vaccination. This TCR came from an adult in good health. The rearranged chain carries TRBV30 and TRBJ1-1; the D gene is perhaps TRBD1, on 6 matching bases. The bases are TGTGCCTGGACCCTGAAGGGGGGCACTGAAGCTTTCTTT. It translates to CAWTLKGGTEAFF. With the rest looked up from the reference TRBV30 and TRBJ1-1 genes rather than sequenced, the full variable domain is SQTIHQWPATLVQPVGSPLSLECTVEGTSNPNLYWYRQAAGRGLQLLFYSVGIGQISSEVPQNLSASRPQDRQFILSSKKLLLSDSGFYLCAWTLKGGTEAFFGQGTRLTVV.